This T cell receptor (beta chain) came from a study of vaccination and CD4 T cells after COVID-19. Study-wide background: Six men and four women formed the convalescents, two being Hispanic. Participants received two doses of either BNT162b2 or mRNA-1273 vaccine. Study-wide findings and caveats: Early post-infection timepoints were not included, and relatively few convalescent patients were studied.

CDR1 and CDR2 from the germline V gene are KGHSH and LQKENI. The CDR3 is made up of 13 amino acids. V was pared by 2 bases and J by 3 bases, with 7 bases between. The study sequenced cultured CD4+ T cell DNA using the Oncomine TCR Beta short-read assay. MiXCR, run by TCRdb on the PCR reads, gives a single entry per CDR3 protein. Among 20,000 or so distinct CDR3 sequences listed, about 61% were seen once. Treatment of the sample: 10-day PBMC culture with coronavirus spike peptide pools or control peptides (ViraFEST assay). Antigen-specific T cells were expanded with peptide pools by ViraFEST, and TCRs were then sequenced. Of note for this clonotype: What it recognizes is unknown.

The receptor was isolated from a human donor who had recovered from COVID-19. This chain joins TRBV18 and TRBJ1-2; no definite D call. The sample comprised CD4+ T cells from blood, cultured in vitro. In nucleotides, the CDR3 is TGTGCCAGCTCACCAGGGCAGGACTATGGCTACACCTTC. Translation gives CASSPGQDYGYTF.